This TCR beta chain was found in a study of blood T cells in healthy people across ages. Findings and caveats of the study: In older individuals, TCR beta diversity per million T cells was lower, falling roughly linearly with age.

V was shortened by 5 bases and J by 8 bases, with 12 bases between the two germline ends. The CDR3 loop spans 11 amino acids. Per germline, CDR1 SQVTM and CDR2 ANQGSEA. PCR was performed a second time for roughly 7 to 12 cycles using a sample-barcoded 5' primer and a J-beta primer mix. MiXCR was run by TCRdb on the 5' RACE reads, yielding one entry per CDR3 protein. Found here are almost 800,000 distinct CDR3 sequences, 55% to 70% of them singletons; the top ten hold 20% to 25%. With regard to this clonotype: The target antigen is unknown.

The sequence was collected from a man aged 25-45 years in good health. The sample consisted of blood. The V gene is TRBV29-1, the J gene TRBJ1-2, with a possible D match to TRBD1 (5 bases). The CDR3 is CSVSAGEGYTF. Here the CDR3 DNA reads TGCAGCGTTTCTGCGGGGGAAGGCTACACCTTC.